Shown below are 15 T cell receptor beta chains from a single sample sequenced in a study of control samples from healthy donors and cancer patients. Produced via immunoSEQ multiplex PCR; TCRdb's table is partial and in-frame only. Of 70,000 to 100,000 clones in the sample, roughly 91% were seen once. Sequenced input: blood. These receptors were collected from a man aged 45-65 years in good health.

The CDR3 reads CASSIVRDTEAFF. CDR3 DNA sequence: TGTGCCAGTAGTATTGTCAGAGACACTGAAGCTTTCTTT. The chain couples TRBV19 to TRBJ1-1; D remains unclear. Looked up from germline, CDR1 is LNHDA and CDR2 is SQIVND (reference sequence). The V end was cut by 3 bases, the J end by 3 bases, with 8 bases between. CDR3 size: 13 residues. The full variable domain, in which reference TRBV19 and TRBJ1-1 provide the parts outside the CDR3, is DGGITQSPKYLFRKEGQNVTLSCEQNLNHDAMYWYRQDPGQGLRLIYYSQIVNDFQKGDIAEGYSVSREKKESFPLTVTSAQKNPTAFYLCASSIVRDTEAFFGQGTRLTVV.

V is TRBV7-6 and J is TRBJ1-2, with no clear D. This CDR3 is built from 13 residues. V was clipped by 5 bases and J by 5 bases, with 12 bases between them. The V gene's germline CDR1 is SGHVS and CDR2 FNYEAQ. CDR3 bases: TGTGCCAGCAGCCCCTTATCCGAGTATGGCTACACCTTC. Translation gives CASSPLSEYGYTF. The complete variable domain, with remaining parts taken from reference TRBV7-6 and TRBJ1-2, reads GAGVSQSPRYKVTKRGQDVALRCDPISGHVSLYWYRQALGQGPEFLTYFNYEAQQDKSGLPNDRFSAERPEGSISTLTIQRTEQRDSAMYRCASSPLSEYGYTFGSGTRLTVV.

The chain employs TRBV7-9 and TRBJ1-6, with D unresolved. Germline-derived CDR1 and CDR2 are SEHNR and FQNEAQ (reference sequence). Trimming removed 1 base at V and 9 bases at J, with 4 bases between. There are 12 residues in the CDR3. CDR3 in amino acids: CASSLESSPLHF. CDR3 sequence (DNA): TGTGCCAGCAGCTTAGAAAGTTCACCCCTCCACTTT.

V gene TRBV6-2 or TRBV6-3 combines with J gene TRBJ2-7, with 7 bases that match TRBD2. Germline V lookup: CDR1 MNHEY, CDR2 SVGEGT. Unmatched junction bases numbered 13, after V lost 6 bases and J lost 2 bases. The CDR3 is made up of 16 amino acids. CDR3 coding DNA: TGTGCCAGCAGCCTCATAGCGGGTGCTATCCCCTACGAGCAGTACTTC. This gives the protein CASSLIAGAIPYEQYF.

This clone showed up just once. CDR3 loop: CASSRRTGNPPAQHF. CDR3 nucleotide sequence: TGTGCCAGCAGCAGAAGGACAGGAAACCCCCCGGCCCAGCATTTT. The chain combines TRBV9 with TRBJ1-5, with 7 bases matching TRBD1. V gave up 4 bases and J gave up 11 bases; unmatched junction bases: 15. The CDR3 sequence is 15 residues long. Germline V gives CDR1 SGDLS, CDR2 YYNGEE.

This sequence joins TRBV11-3 and TRBJ2-5; 7 bases line up with TRBD2. This CDR3 spans 13 amino acids. Germline CDR1 SGHNT, CDR2 YENEEA. Germline trimming cut 5 bases from V and 4 bases from J; bases unmatched to any gene: 4. The CDR3 DNA reads TGTGCCAGCAGCCGATCTAGCGGAGAGACCCAGTACTTC. This encodes CASSRSSGETQYF.

CDR3 protein: CASGGLNTEAFF. CDR3 sequence (DNA): TGTGCCAGCGGGGGCCTGAACACTGAAGCTTTCTTT. The chain recombines TRBV7-9 with TRBJ1-1, with D perhaps TRBD1 (6 bases). Germline CDR1 reads SEHNR; CDR2 reads FQNEAQ (reference sequence). Between the trimmed V and J ends, which lost 8 bases and 0 bases, there was a span of 7 bases. The CDR3 is 12 amino acids.

V gene TRBV20-1 combines with J gene TRBJ1-4; D remains ambiguous. The CDR3 has 10 amino acids. Germline lookup yields CDR1 DFQATT and CDR2 SNEGSKA (reference sequence). Trimming took 6 bases from V and 10 from J, leaving 9 bases between them. The DNA for the CDR3 is TGCAGTGCCTCTCGTGGAAAACTGTTTTTT. It yields the protein CSASRGKLFF.

This chain connects TRBV14 to TRBJ2-1, with D uncertain. V dropped 4 bases and J dropped 5 bases, with 6 bases sitting between them. CDR3 length equals 12 residues. The germline gives CDR1 SGHDN, CDR2 FVKESK. CDR3 coding DNA: TGTGCCAGCAGCCCCGACCACAATGAGCAGTTCTTC. Translating it yields CASSPDHNEQFF.

The chain has TRBV14 and TRBJ1-4, with D tentatively TRBD1 (5 bases). V was cut by 1 base and J by 8 bases, with 11 bases left in between. Per germline, CDR1 SGHDN and CDR2 FVKESK. The CDR3 totals 14 residues. The CDR3 sequence is CASSQVQGNEKLFF. The CDR3 DNA reads TGTGCCAGCAGCCAAGTTCAGGGTAACGAAAAACTGTTTTTT.

For the CDR3, the DNA is TGCAGTGCTAGTATGGGAGGGATCCTCTCTGGAAACACCATATATTTT. As protein: CSASMGGILSGNTIYF. The V and J genes are TRBV20-1 and TRBJ1-3; D remains ambiguous. V gave up 3 bases and J gave up 0 bases, with 15 bases separating them. The CDR3 extends over 16 amino acids. The germline V gene has CDR1 DFQATT and CDR2 SNEGSKA (reference sequence).

The J gene is TRBJ1-1, the V gene TRBV5-1, with D unclear. CDR1 is SGHRS, CDR2 YFSETQ, per germline. The CDR3 covers 13 residues. Trimming left V 5 bases short and J 1 base short, with 9 bases between. CDR3 protein: CASRSQPNTEAFF. In DNA, the CDR3 is TGCGCCAGCAGAAGCCAGCCGAACACTGAAGCTTTCTTT.

This rearrangement joins TRBV27 to TRBJ1-1, with D unresolved. The germline CDR1 and CDR2 sequences are MNHEY and SMNVEV (reference sequence). The V gene lost 5 bases and the J gene lost 4 bases, with 11 bases spanning the gap. This CDR3 has 13 amino acids. CDR3 coding DNA: TGTGCCAGCAGTCCTCTCAGCGGCACTGAAGCTTTCTTT. Amino acids: CASSPLSGTEAFF.

The chain carries TRBV18 and TRBJ1-1, with D unresolved. Germline V CDR1 and CDR2: KGHSH, LQKENI. The germline V and J ends were trimmed by 6 bases and 3 bases, with 11 bases remaining between them. CDR3 size: 13 residues. The CDR3 DNA sequence: TGTGCCAGCTCCTCCATTCTCGACACTGAAGCTTTCTTT. It specifies CASSSILDTEAFF.

The chain has TRBV9 and TRBJ2-7, with D possibly TRBD1 on 7 matching bases. V was cut by 2 bases and J by 0 bases, with 12 bases left in between. This CDR3 is 15 amino acids long. Germline V gene data show CDR1 as SGDLS and CDR2 as YYNGEE. Here the CDR3 reads CASSVGGTVSYEQYF. CDR3 bases: TGTGCCAGCAGCGTGGGCGGGACAGTCTCCTACGAGCAGTACTTC.